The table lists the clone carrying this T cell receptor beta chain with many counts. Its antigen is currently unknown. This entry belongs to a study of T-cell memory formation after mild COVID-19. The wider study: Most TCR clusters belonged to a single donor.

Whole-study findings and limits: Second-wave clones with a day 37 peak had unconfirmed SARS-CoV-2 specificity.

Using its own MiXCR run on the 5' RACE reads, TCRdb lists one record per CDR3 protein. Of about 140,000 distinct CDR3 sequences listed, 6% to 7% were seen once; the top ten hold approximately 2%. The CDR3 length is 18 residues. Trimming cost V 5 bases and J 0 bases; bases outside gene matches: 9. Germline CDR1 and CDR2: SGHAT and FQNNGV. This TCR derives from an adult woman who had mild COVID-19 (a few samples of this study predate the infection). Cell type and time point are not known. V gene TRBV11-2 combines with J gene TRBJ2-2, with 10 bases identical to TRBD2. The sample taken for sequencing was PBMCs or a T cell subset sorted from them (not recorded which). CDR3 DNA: TGTGCCAGCAGCCCCGTGGGACTAGCGCTATCGAACACCGGGGAGCTGTTTTTT. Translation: CASSPVGLALSNTGELFF.